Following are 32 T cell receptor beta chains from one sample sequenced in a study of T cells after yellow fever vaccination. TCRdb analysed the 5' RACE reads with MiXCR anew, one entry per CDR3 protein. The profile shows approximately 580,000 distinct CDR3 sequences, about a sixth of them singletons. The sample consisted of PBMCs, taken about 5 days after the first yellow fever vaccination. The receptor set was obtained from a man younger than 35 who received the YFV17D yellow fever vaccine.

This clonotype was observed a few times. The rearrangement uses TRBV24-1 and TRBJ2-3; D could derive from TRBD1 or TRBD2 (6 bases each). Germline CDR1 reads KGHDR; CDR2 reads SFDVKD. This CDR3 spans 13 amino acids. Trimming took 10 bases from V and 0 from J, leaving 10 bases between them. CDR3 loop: CATGGPSTDTQYF. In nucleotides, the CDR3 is TGTGCCACTGGGGGGCCTAGCACAGATACGCAGTATTTT.

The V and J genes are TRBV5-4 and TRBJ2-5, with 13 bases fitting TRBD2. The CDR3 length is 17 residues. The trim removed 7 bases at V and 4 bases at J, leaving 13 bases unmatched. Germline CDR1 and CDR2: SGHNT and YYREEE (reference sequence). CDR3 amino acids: CASQNGLAGARGETQYF. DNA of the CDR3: TGTGCCAGCCAAAACGGACTAGCGGGGGCCAGAGGAGAGACCCAGTACTTC.

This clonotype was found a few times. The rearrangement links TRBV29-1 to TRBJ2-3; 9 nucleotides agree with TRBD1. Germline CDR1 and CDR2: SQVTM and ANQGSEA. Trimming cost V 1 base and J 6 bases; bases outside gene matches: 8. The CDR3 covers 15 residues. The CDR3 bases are TGCAGCGTTGAAGCCTCCGGGACAGGGATGGATACGCAGTATTTT. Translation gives CSVEASGTGMDTQYF.

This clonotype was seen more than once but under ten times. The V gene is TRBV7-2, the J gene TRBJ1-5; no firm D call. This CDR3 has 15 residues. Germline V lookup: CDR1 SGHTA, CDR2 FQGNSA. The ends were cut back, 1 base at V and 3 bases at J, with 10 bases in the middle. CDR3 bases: TGTGCCAGCAGCTTAGTTACCGCAAACAATCAGCCCCAGCATTTT. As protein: CASSLVTANNQPQHF.

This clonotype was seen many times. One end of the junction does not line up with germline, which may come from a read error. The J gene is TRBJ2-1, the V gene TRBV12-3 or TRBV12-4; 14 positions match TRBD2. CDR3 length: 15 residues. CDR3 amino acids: CASGDLGLAGAARYF. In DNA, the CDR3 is TGTGCCAGCGGTGATCTGGGACTAGCGGGGGCCGCTAGGTACTTC.

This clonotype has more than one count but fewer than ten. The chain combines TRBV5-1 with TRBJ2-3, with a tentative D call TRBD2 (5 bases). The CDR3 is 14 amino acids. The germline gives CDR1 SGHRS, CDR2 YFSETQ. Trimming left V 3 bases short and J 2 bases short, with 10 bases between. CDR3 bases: TGCGCCAGCAGCTCCTCGGGGAACACAGATACGCAGTATTTT. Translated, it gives CASSSSGNTDTQYF.

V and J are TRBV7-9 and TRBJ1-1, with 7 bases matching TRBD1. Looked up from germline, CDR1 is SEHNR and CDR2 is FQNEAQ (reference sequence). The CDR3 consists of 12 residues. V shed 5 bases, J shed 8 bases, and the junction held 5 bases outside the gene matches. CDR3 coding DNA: TGTGCCAGCAGCGCACAACAGGGGGAAGCTTTCTTT. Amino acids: CASSAQQGEAFF.

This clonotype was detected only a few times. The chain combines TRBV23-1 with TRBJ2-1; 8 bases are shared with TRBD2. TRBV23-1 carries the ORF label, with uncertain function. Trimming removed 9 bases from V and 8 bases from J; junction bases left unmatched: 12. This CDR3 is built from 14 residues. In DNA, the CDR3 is TGCGCCAGTGAACGGGGGGGGGCCGCGGATGAGCAGTTCTTC. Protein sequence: CASERGGAADEQFF.

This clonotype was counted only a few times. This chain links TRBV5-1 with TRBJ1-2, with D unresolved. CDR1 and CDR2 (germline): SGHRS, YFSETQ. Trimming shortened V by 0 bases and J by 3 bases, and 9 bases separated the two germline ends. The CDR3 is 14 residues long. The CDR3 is CASSLGSDYYGYTF. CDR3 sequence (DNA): TGCGCCAGCAGCTTGGGGTCGGACTACTATGGCTACACCTTC. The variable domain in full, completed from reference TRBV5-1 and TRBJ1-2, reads KAGVTQTPRYLIKTRGQQVTLSCSPISGHRSVSWYQQTPGQGLQFLFEYFSETQRNKGNFPGRFSGRQFSNSRSEMNVSTLELGDSALYLCASSLGSDYYGYTFGSGTRLTVV.

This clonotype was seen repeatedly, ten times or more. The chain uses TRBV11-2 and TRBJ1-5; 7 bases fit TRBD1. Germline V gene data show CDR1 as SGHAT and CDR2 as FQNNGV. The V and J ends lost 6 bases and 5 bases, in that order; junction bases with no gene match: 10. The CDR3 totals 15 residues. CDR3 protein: CASSSRGGQHQPQHF. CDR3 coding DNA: TGTGCCAGCAGTTCCCGGGGGGGACAGCATCAGCCCCAGCATTTT.

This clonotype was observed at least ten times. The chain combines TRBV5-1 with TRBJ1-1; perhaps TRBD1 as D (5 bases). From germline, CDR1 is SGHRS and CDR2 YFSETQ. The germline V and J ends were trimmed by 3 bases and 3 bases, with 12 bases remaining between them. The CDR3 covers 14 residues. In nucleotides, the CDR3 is TGCGCCAGCAGCTCCGCGGGGGGAGACACTGAAGCTTTCTTT. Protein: CASSSAGGDTEAFF.

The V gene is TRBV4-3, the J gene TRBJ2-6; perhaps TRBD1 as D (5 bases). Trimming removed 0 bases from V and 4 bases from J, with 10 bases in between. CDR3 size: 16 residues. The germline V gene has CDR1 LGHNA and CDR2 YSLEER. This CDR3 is CASSQEFRAGANVLTF. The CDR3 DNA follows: TGCGCCAGCAGCCAAGAGTTCAGGGCCGGGGCCAACGTCCTGACTTTC.

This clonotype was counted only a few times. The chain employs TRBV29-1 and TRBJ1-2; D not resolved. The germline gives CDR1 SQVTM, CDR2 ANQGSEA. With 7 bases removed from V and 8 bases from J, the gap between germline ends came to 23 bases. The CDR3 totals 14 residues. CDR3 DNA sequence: TGCAGCGCAACACTCCAGACCGGTGGATCAGGCTACACCTTC. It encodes CSATLQTGGSGYTF.

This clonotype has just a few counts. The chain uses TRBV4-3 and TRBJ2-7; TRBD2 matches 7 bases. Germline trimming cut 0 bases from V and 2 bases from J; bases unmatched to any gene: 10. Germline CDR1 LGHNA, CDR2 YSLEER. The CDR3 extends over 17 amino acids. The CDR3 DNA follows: TGCGCCAGCAGCCAAGAAAAGACGGGGGGACTTCCCTACGAGCAGTACTTC. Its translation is CASSQEKTGGLPYEQYF.

CDR3 in DNA: TGTGCCAGCAGCCAAGATCTAGCGGGGGGGTATGAGCAGTTCTTC. Amino acid sequence: CASSQDLAGGYEQFF. V is TRBV4-2 and J is TRBJ2-1; 12 bases are a match to TRBD2. Germline assignment: CDR1 LGHNA and CDR2 YNFKEQ. This CDR3 has 15 residues. Trimming at V came to 0 bases and at J to 8 bases, leaving 2 bases not matched to a gene.

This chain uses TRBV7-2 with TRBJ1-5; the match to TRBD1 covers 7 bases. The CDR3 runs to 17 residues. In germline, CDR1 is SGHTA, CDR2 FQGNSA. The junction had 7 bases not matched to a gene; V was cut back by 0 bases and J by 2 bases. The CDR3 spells CASSLAGPGGGNQPQHF. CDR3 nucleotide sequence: TGTGCCAGCAGCTTAGCGGGTCCAGGGGGGGGCAATCAGCCCCAGCATTTT.

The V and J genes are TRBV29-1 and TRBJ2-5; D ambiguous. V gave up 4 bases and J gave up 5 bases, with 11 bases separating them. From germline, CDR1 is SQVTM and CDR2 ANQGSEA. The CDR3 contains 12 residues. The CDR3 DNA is TGCAGCGTTGGTTTTGGTCTGGAGACCCAGTACTTC. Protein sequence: CSVGFGLETQYF. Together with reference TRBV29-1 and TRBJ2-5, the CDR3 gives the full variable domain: SAVISQKPSRDICQRGTSLTIQCQVDSQVTMMFWYRQQPGQSLTLIATANQGSEATYESGFVIDKFPISRPNLTFSTLTVSNMSPEDSSIYLCSVGFGLETQYFGPGTRLLVL.

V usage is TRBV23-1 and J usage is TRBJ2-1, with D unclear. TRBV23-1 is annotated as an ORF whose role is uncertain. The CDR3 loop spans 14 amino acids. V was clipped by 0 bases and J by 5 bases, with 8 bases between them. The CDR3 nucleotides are TGCGCCAGCAGTCAATCGGCAGCCCACAATGAGCAGTTCTTC. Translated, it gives CASSQSAAHNEQFF.

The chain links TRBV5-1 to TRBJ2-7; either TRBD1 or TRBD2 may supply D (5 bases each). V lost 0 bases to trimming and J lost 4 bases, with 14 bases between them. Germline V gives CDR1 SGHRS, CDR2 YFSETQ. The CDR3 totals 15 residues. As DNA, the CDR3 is TGCGCCAGCAGCTTGGCAGCAGGGACCTCATACGAGCAGTACTTC. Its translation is CASSLAAGTSYEQYF.

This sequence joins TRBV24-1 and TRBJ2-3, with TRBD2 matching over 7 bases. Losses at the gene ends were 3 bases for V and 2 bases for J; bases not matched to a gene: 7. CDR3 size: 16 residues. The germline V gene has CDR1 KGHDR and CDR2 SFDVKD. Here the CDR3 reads CATSDPGGRTTDTQYF. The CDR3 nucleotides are TGTGCCACCAGTGATCCGGGGGGACGGACCACAGATACGCAGTATTTT.

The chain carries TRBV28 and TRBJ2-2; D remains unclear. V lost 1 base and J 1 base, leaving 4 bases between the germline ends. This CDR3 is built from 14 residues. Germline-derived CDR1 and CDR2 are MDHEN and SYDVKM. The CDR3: CASSLSWNTGELFF. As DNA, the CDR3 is TGTGCCAGCAGTTTATCCTGGAACACCGGGGAGCTGTTTTTT.

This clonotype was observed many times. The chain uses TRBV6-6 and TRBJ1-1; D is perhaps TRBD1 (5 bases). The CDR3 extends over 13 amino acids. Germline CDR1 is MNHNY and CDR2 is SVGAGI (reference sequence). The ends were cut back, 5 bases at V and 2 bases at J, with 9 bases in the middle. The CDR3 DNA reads TGTGCCAGCAGTAATCAGGGAAACACTGAAGCTTTCTTT. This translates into CASSNQGNTEAFF.

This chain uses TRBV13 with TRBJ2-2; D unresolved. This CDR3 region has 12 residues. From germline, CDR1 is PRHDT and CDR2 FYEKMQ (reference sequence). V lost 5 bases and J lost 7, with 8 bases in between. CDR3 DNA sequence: TGTGCCAGCAGCGACGCTAACGGGGAGCTGTTTTTT. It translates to CASSDANGELFF.

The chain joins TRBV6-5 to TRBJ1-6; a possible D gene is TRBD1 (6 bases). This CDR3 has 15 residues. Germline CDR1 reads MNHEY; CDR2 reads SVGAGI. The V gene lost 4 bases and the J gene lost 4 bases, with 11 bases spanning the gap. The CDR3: CASSSGQGYNSPLHF. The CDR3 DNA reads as TGTGCCAGCAGTTCCGGGCAGGGGTATAATTCACCCCTCCACTTT.

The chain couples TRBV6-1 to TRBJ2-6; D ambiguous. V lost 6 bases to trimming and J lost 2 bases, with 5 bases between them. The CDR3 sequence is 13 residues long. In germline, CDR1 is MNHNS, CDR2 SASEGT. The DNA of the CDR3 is TGTGCCAGCAGGGCCACTGGGGCCAACGTCCTGACTTTC. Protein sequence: CASRATGANVLTF.

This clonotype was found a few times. The CDR3 loop is CASSQSPGLAETQYF. CDR3 in DNA: TGTGCCAGCAGTCAGAGCCCGGGACTAGCAGAGACCCAGTACTTC. The chain combines TRBV12-3 or TRBV12-4 with TRBJ2-5, with TRBD2 matching over 9 bases. The V segment lost 5 bases and the J segment 4 bases; nucleotides outside the gene matches: 8. CDR3 length: 15 residues.

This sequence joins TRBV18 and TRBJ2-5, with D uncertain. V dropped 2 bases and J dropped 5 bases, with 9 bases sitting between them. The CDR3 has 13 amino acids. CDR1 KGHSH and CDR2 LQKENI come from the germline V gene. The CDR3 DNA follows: TGTGCCAGCTCACCAAACCAAGGGGAGACCCAGTACTTC. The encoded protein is CASSPNQGETQYF. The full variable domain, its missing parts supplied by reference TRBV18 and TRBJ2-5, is NAGVMQNPRHLVRRRGQEARLRCSPMKGHSHVYWYRQLPEEGLKFMVYLQKENIIDESGMPKERFSAEFPKEGPSILRIQQVVRGDSAAYFCASSPNQGETQYFGPGTRLLVL.

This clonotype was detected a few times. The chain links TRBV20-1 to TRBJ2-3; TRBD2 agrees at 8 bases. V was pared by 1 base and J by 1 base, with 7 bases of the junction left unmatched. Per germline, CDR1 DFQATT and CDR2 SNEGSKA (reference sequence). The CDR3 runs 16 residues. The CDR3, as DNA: TGCAGTGCTAGAGCGGCGGGGGGATCCCGCACAGATACGCAGTATTTT. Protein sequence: CSARAAGGSRTDTQYF.

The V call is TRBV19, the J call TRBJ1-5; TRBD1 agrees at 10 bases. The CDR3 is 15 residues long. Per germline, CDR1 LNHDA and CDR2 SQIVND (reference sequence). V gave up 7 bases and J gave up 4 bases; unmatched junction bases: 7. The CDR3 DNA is TGTGCCAGTAATTCTTGGGGACAGGGGAATCAGCCCCAGCATTTT. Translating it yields CASNSWGQGNQPQHF.

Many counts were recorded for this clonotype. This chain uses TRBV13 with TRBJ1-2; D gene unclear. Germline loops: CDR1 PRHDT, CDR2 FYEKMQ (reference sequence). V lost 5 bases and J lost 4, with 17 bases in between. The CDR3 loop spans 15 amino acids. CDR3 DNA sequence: TGTGCCAGCAGCCAATTTCCAGGTTTTAGCTATGGCTACACCTTC. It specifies CASSQFPGFSYGYTF.

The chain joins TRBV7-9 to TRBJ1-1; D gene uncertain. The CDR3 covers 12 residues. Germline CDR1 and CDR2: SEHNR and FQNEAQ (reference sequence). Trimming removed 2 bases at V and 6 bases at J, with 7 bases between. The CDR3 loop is CASSLFRAEAFF. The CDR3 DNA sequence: TGTGCCAGCAGCTTATTCCGCGCTGAAGCTTTCTTT.

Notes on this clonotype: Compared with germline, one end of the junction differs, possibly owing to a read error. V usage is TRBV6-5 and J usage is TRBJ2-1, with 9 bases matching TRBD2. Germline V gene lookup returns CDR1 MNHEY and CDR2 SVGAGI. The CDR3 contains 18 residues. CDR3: CVSSYPSAGGHSYNEQFF. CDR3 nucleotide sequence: TGTGTCAGCAGTTACCCCTCCGCGGGGGGGCACTCCTACAATGAGCAGTTCTTC.